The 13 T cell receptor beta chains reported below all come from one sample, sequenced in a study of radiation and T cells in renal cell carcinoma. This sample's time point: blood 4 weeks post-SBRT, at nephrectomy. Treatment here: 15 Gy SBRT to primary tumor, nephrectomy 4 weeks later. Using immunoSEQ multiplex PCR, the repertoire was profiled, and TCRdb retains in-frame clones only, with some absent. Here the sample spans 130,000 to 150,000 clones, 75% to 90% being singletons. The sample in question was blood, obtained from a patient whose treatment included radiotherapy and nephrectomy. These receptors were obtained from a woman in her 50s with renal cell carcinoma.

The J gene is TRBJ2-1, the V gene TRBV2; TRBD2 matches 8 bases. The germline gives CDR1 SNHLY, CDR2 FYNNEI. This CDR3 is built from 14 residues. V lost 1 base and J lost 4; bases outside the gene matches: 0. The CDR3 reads CASSEVAGYNEQFF. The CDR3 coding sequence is TGTGCCAGCAGTGAAGTAGCGGGGTACAATGAGCAGTTCTTC.

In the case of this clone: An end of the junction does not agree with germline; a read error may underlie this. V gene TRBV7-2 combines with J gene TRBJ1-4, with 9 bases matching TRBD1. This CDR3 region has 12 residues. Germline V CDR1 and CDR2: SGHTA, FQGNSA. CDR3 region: CASSLAGQGLNF. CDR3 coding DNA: TGTGCCAGCAGCTTAGCGGGACAGGGTCTAAATTTT. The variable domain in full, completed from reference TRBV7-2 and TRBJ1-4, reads GAGVSQSPSNKVTEKGKDVELRCDPISGHTALYWYRQSLGQGLEFLIYFQGNSAPDKSGLPSDRFSAERTGGSVSTLTIQRTQQEDSAVYLCASSLAGQGLNFGSGTQLSVL.

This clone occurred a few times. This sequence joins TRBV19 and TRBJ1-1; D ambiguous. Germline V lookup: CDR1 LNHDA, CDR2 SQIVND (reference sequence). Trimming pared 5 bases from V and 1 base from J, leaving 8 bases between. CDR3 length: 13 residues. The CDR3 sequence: CASSSQRNTEAFF. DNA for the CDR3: TGTGCCAGTAGTTCACAGAGGAACACTGAAGCTTTCTTT.

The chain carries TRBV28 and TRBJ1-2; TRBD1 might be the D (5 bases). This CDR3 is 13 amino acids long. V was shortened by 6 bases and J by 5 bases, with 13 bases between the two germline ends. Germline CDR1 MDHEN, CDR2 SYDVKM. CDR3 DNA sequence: TGTGCCAGCAGCTCCGGGACGGAATATGGCTACACCTTC. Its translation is CASSSGTEYGYTF.

The CDR3 loop reads CASSQVTVVERGSSYNEQFF. The CDR3 DNA reads as TGCGCCAGCAGCCAAGTCACCGTAGTGGAGCGGGGGAGCTCCTACAATGAGCAGTTCTTC. The rearrangement links TRBV4-1 to TRBJ2-1; TRBD2 matches at 8 bases. This CDR3 is 20 amino acids long. Germline V CDR1 and CDR2: MGHRA, YSYEKL. V trimming: 1 base; J trimming: 0 bases; junction bases outside the gene matches: 14.

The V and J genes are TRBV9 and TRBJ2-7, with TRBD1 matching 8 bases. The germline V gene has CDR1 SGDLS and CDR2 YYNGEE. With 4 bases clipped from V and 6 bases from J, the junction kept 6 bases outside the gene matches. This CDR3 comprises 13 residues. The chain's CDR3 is CASSNGQGSEQYF. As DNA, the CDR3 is TGTGCCAGCAGCAACGGACAGGGATCCGAGCAGTACTTC.

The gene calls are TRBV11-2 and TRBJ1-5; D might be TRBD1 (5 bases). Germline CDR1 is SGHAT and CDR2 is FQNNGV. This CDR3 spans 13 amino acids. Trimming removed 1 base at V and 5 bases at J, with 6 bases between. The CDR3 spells CASSLGRDQPQHF. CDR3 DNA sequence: TGTGCCAGCAGCTTAGGCAGGGATCAGCCCCAGCATTTT.

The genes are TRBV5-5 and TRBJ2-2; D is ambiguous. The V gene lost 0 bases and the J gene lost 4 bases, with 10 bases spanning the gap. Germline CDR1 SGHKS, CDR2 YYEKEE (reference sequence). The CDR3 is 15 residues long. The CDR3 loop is CASSLGVLVTGELFF. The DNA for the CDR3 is TGTGCCAGCAGCTTGGGGGTCCTAGTCACCGGGGAGCTGTTTTTT.

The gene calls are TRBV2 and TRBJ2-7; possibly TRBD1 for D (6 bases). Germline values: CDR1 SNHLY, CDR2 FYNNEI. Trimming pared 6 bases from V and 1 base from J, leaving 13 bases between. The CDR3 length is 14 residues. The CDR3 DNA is TGTGCCAGCAGGAGCGACAGGAATTCCTACGAGCAGTACTTC. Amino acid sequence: CASRSDRNSYEQYF.

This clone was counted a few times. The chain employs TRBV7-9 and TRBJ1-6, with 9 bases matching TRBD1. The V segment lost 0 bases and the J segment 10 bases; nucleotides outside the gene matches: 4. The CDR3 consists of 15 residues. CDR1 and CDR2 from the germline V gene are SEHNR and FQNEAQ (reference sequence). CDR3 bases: TGTGCCAGCAGCTTAGCGGGACAGGGCTACTCACCCCTCCACTTT. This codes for CASSLAGQGYSPLHF. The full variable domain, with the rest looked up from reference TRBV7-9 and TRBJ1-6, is DTGVSQNPRHKITKRGQNVTFRCDPISEHNRLYWYRQTLGQGPEFLTYFQNEAQLEKSRLLSDRFSAERPKGSFSTLEIQRTEQGDSAMYLCASSLAGQGYSPLHFGNGTRLTVT.

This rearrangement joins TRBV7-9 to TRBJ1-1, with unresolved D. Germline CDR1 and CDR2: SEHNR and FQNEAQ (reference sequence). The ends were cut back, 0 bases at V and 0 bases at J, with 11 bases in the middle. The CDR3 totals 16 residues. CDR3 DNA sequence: TGTGCCAGCAGCTTAGCGCTGAGACCCCTGAACACTGAAGCTTTCTTT. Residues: CASSLALRPLNTEAFF.

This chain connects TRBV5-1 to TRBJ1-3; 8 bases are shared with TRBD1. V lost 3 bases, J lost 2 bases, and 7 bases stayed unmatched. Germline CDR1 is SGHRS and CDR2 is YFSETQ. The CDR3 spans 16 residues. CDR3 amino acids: CASSSYSDRAGNTIYF. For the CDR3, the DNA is TGCGCCAGCAGCTCCTACTCGGACAGGGCTGGAAACACCATATATTTT.

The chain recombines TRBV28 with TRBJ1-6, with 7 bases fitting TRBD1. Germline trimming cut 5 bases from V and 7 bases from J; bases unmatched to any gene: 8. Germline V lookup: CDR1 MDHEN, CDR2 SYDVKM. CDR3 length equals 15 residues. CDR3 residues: CASSPGQARNSPLHF. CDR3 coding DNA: TGTGCCAGCAGTCCTGGACAGGCACGCAATTCACCCCTCCACTTT.